The sample holds many counts of the clone carrying this T cell receptor beta chain. What it binds is not known. Time point described: newly diagnosed GD, antithyroid drugs for less than 3 months. PBMC-extracted RNA yielded the TCR library. Combining iRepertoire HTBI primers with Arm-PCR of CDR3 regions, the authors built TCR beta libraries. TCRdb reprocessed the multiplex PCR reads with MiXCR, giving one entry per CDR3 protein. The table has about 620,000 distinct CDR3 sequences, 15% to 20% seen once. The CDR3 has 12 residues. The V and J ends lost 7 bases and 0 bases respectively, with 6 bases between them. In germline, CDR1 is SEHNR, CDR2 FQNEAQ (reference sequence). These data come from a study of regulatory T cells in long-lasting Graves disease. Study results and limitations: Persistent Graves' patients showed less TCR diversity than newly diagnosed patients showed.

These data were likewise used in another study, on T cells in Graves' hyperthyroidism and ophthalmopathy. Turning to that study: RT-PCR in the first round (using the HTBI primer set) targeted the TCR CDR3.

J is TRBJ1-1 and V is TRBV7-9; D is unresolved. This receptor was taken from a woman aged 25 to 39 with Graves disease. This sample comprised peripheral blood mononuclear cells (PBMCs), obtained at new diagnosis, from a patient treated with antithyroid drugs. The CDR3 DNA sequence: TGTGCCAGCACCTCCGTGAACACTGAAGCTTTCTTT. The encoded protein is CASTSVNTEAFF.